The sequence of this TCR beta chain was determined in a study of blood T cells in healthy people across ages. Together with a sample-barcoded 5' primer, a J-beta primer mix was included in a second PCR lasting about 7 to 12 cycles. From the 5' RACE reads, TCRdb called clonotypes with MiXCR, one entry per CDR3 protein. Of 650,000 to 800,000 distinct CDR3 sequences in the sample, around 43% are singletons; the top ten hold roughly a fifth. The V gene end was trimmed by 6 bases and the J gene end by 1 base; junction bases not matched to a gene: 9. The CDR3 consists of 15 residues. Germline CDR1 SQVTM, CDR2 ANQGSEA. RNA extraction gave at least 5 micrograms of total RNA per sample. Points on this clonotype: Its antigen is still unknown.

The study's findings and limits: Donors of long life had a larger count of naive CD4+ cells and greater diversity than aged donors. Older age coincided with a roughly linear decline in TCR beta diversity per million T cells.

Material: blood. The chain employs TRBV29-1 and TRBJ1-5, with TRBD1 matching over 7 bases. This TCR derives from a man aged 60 to 69 in good health. CDR3 in amino acids: CSVEVAGQSNQPQHF. DNA of the CDR3: TGCAGCGTCGAGGTTGCGGGACAGAGCAATCAGCCCCAGCATTTT.